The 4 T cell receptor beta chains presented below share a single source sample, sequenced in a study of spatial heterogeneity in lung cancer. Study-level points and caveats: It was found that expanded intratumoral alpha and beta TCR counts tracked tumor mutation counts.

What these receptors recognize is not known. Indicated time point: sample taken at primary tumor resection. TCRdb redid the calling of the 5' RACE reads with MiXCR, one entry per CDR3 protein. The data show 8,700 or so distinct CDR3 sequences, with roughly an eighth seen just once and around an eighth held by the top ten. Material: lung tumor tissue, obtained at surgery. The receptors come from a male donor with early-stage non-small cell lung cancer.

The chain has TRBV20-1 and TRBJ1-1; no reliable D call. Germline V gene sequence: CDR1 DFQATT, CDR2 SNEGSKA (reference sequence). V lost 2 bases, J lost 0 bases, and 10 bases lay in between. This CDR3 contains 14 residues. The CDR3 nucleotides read TGCAGTGCTAGACTAGTGCTTATGAACACTGAAGCTTTCTTT. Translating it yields CSARLVLMNTEAFF.

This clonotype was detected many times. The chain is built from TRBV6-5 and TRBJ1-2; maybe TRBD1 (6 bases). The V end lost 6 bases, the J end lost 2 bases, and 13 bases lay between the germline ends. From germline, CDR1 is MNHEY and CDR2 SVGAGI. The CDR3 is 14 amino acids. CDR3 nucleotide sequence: TGTGCCAGCAGCAGGGGAGGGCCAAACTATGGCTACACCTTC. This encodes CASSRGGPNYGYTF.

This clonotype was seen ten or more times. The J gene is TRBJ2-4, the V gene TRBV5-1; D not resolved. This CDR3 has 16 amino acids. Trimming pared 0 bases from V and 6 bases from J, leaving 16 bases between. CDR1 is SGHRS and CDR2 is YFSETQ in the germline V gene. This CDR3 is CASSLEVGQWGNIQYF. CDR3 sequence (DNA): TGCGCCAGCAGCTTGGAAGTCGGGCAATGGGGAAACATTCAGTACTTC.

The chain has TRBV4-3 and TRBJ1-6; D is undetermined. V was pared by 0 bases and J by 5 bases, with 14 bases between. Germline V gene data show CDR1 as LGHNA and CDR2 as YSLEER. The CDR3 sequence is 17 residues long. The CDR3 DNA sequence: TGCGCCAGCAGCCAAGATCCCAGGACGGAAGATAATTCACCCCTCCACTTT. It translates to CASSQDPRTEDNSPLHF.